This T cell receptor (beta chain) is from a study of T cells in Graves' hyperthyroidism and ophthalmopathy. Across the whole study: The initial diagnosis was the point when peripheral blood was collected, ahead of any treatment.

V was shortened by 7 bases and J by 2 bases, with 15 bases between the two germline ends. The CDR3 has 15 residues. Germline CDR1 is MDHEN and CDR2 is SYDVKM. Patients were excluded for uncontrolled infection, other autoimmune disease, pregnancy or lactation. Diagnoses used clinical symptoms, serum thyroxine and TRAb, thyroid ultrasound and orbital computed tomography. Whole-study results and caveats: Blood also showed most of the thyroid clonotypes that were expanded above 0.001.

TCR beta CDR3 regions were amplified from RNA. TCR CDR3 underwent first-round RT-PCR with the HTBI primer set. TCRdb re-derived calls from the multiplex PCR reads in MiXCR, one entry per CDR3 protein. Among around 240,000 distinct CDR3 sequences listed, 13% to 15% were seen once. This clonotype was seen only a few times. The antigen is undetermined. The sequenced sample was blood. The clonotype originates from a woman aged 40 to 50 with Graves' hyperthyroidism that later progressed to Graves' ophthalmopathy. V usage is TRBV28 and J usage is TRBJ1-5; possible D gene TRBD1, 5 bases. The CDR3 is CASTSHLGGNQPQHF. The DNA of the CDR3 is TGTGCCAGCACCAGCCATTTGGGGGGCAATCAGCCCCAGCATTTT. The full variable domain, in which reference TRBV28 and TRBJ1-5 provide the parts outside the CDR3, is DVKVTQSSRYLVKRTGEKVFLECVQDMDHENMFWYRQDPGLGLRLIYFSYDVKMKEKGDIPEGYSVSREKKERFSLILESASTNQTSMYLCASTSHLGGNQPQHFGDGTRLSIL.